A selection of T cell receptor beta chains follows, all from one sample in a study of siplizumab effects on memory and regulatory T cells. This table comes from immunoSEQ multiplex PCR, and its TCRdb copy is limited to in-frame clones, with some not included. The table records roughly 100,000 clones, about 92% of them present only once. Source material: CD4+ T cells sorted from blood. Receptors originate from a human donor in good health. Each CDR3 is given with its conserved first and last residue. Fields, in order: D gene, V gene, J gene, clone size, CDR3 DNA, CDR3 protein. D genes are given only for firm matches. Clone size, where shown, is once, few, many, or a class for clones that have expanded.

>NA|TRBV12-2|TRBJ1-5|NA
NA
CASHKSVAGGSNQPQHF
>NA|TRBV5-4|TRBJ1-5|NA
TGTGCCAGCAGCAATGGGACTGCCAATCAGCCCCAGCATTTT
CASSNGTANQPQHF
>NA|TRBV4-3|TRBJ2-3|NA
TGCGCCAGCAGCCCCTCCGGTACAGATACGCAGTATTTT
CASSPSGTDTQYF
>NA|TRBV7-8|TRBJ1-4|once
TGTGCCAGCAGCGTAGCGTGGGCAACTAATGAAAAACTGTTTTTT
CASSVAWATNEKLFF
>TRBD1|TRBV29-1|TRBJ1-1|NA
TGCAGCGTTGCGGGGACAGGGGGGGCGGACACTGAAGCTTTCTTT
CSVAGTGGADTEAFF
>NA|TRBV7-2|TRBJ2-1|NA
TGTGCCAGCAGCCTCTCTGGCAGTATTCACAATGAGCAGTTCTTC
CASSLSGSIHNEQFF
>TRBD1|TRBV15|TRBJ2-7|NA
TGTGCCACCAGCAGAGACCCCTACTCCGGGACAGGCGGAATACCGCAGTACTTC
CATSRDPYSGTGGIPQYF
>NA|TRBV30|TRBJ2-7|NA
TGTGCCTGGAGTACGCCTCCCTACGAGCAGTACTTC
CAWSTPPYEQYF
>NA|TRBV14|TRBJ2-2|NA
TGTGCCAGCAGCCACCAGGTGCCGAACACCGGGGAGCTGTTTTTT
CASSHQVPNTGELFF
>TRBD1|TRBV7-9|TRBJ2-7|once
TGTGCCAGCAGCTTAGATTCGGGACAGTCCTACGAGCAGTACTTC
CASSLDSGQSYEQYF
>NA|TRBV29-1|TRBJ1-2|NA
TGCAGCGGCGGTTCACAGGGACTGGGTGGCTACACCTTC
CSGGSQGLGGYTF
>TRBD2|TRBV11-2|TRBJ2-7|NA
TGTGCCAGCAGTTACGAAGCGGGATCCCCCTACGAGCAGTACTTC
CASSYEAGSPYEQYF
>NA|TRBV30|TRBJ1-5|NA
TGTGCCTCCTCTCCCTCGGGGGTAATGAATCAGCCCCAGCATTTT
CASSPSGVMNQPQHF
>NA|TRBV12-2|TRBJ1-2|once
TGTGCAAGTCGCTTAGTGGGGACAGGAGATCCCTCCTATGGCTACACCTTC
CASRLVGTGDPSYGYTF
>TRBD1|TRBV9|TRBJ1-1|NA
TGTGCCAGCAGCATCGGGACAGGGGGATCGAACACTGAAGCTTTCTTT
CASSIGTGGSNTEAFF
>NA|TRBV29-1|TRBJ1-2|NA
TGCAGCGTTGATCCAATGGGGCCTAACTATGGCTACACCTTC
CSVDPMGPNYGYTF
>TRBD1|TRBV6-1|TRBJ1-1|NA
TGTGCCAGCAGTGAACGAGGGGGCAGTTCGAACACTGAAGCTTTCTTT
CASSERGGSSNTEAFF
>TRBD1|TRBV4-3|TRBJ2-1|NA
TGCGCCAGCAGCCAAGATAGGACAGGGTTTGGCGAGCAGTTCTTC
CASSQDRTGFGEQFF
>TRBD2|TRBV5-4|TRBJ2-1|NA
TGTGCCAGCAGCCCCTCGGACGGGAGGGGTGAGCAGTTCTTC
CASSPSDGRGEQFF
>NA|TRBV5-4|TRBJ1-6|NA
TGTGCCAGCAGCTCGGTCAATTCACCCCTCCACTTT
CASSSVNSPLHF
>NA|TRBV6-1|TRBJ2-7|NA
TGTGCCAGCAGTGACTACTGGGGGCTGTACGAGCAGTACTTC
CASSDYWGLYEQYF
>NA|TRBV6-5|TRBJ2-7|NA
TGTGCCAGCAGTTACTCGTGGGTAGCGGCGGGCGACGAGCAGTACTTC
CASSYSWVAAGDEQYF
>TRBD1|TRBV14|TRBJ1-2|NA
TGTGCCAGCAGCCAAGATTGGGGACAGGGGGACTATGGCTACACCTTC
CASSQDWGQGDYGYTF
>NA|TRBV2|TRBJ1-2|NA
TGTGCCAGCAGTGAAATGGGCAGCTGGGGCTACACCTTC
CASSEMGSWGYTF
>TRBD2|TRBV5-1|TRBJ2-1|NA
TGCGCCAGCAGCTGGGTTCGGGAGGGCAATGAGCAGTTCTTC
CASSWVREGNEQFF
>TRBD1|TRBV7-6|TRBJ2-1|NA
TGTGCCAGCAGCCACAGGGGTTCCTACAATGAGCAGTTCTTC
CASSHRGSYNEQFF
>TRBD2|TRBV12-5|TRBJ2-5|NA
TGTGCTAGTGGTCCCTCAGGGACTAGCGGCCCTGGGGGGACCCAGTACTTC
CASGPSGTSGPGGTQYF
>NA|TRBV20-1|TRBJ2-1|NA
TGCAGTGTCACAGGTCTAGGGCAGTTCTTC
CSVTGLGQFF
>NA|TRBV30|TRBJ2-1|NA
TGTGCCTGGAGTGTACTCGCGGGGCAGGGAAACAATGAGCAGTTCTTC
CAWSVLAGQGNNEQFF
>NA|TRBV19|TRBJ1-1|NA
TGTGCCAGTAGTGAGGTGCTCTTTAACACTGAAGCTTTCTTT
CASSEVLFNTEAFF
>NA|TRBV15|TRBJ2-2|NA
TGTGCCACCAGCAGATGGGGTTCCTACAGGTCCAGGAGCACCGGGGAGCTGTTTTTT
CATSRWGSYRSRSTGELFF
>TRBD1|TRBV7-2|TRBJ1-5|NA
TGTGCCAGCAGCCCGGATACAGGGGGGGGGAATCAGCCCCAGCATTTT
CASSPDTGGGNQPQHF
>TRBD2|TRBV5-1|TRBJ2-2|NA
TGCGCCAGCAGCATTAGCGGGAGGAACACCGGGGAGCTGTTTTTT
CASSISGRNTGELFF
>NA|TRBV2|TRBJ2-3|NA
TGTGCCAGCACGGAAAGGCCAGATACGCAGTATTTT
CASTERPDTQYF
>NA|TRBV7-8|TRBJ1-1|NA
TGTGCCAGCAGCTCCCGCCGCGCCGTAGAAGCTTTCTTT
CASSSRRAVEAFF
>NA|TRBV5-4|TRBJ1-4|once
TGTGCCAGCAGCTTGACAGCCGCAACTAATGAAAAACTGTTTTTT
CASSLTAATNEKLFF
>TRBD2|TRBV12-5|TRBJ2-3|once
TGTGCTAGTGGCCCCGGGACTAGCGGGAGCACAGATACGCAGTATTTT
CASGPGTSGSTDTQYF
>NA|TRBV10-3|TRBJ2-5|NA
TGTGCCATCAGTCCTTCGACAGCGGGTTCGGAGACCCAGTACTTC
CAISPSTAGSETQYF
>NA|TRBV7-9|TRBJ2-3|NA
TGTGCCAGCAGCTTACAGGGTTCGGACACAGATACGCAGTATTTT
CASSLQGSDTDTQYF
>NA|TRBV29-1|TRBJ1-2|NA
TGCAGCGTTGAAGAGTGGCTCGGCAGACCCCCATACTATGGCTACACCTTC
CSVEEWLGRPPYYGYTF
>NA|TRBV7-2|TRBJ2-5|NA
TGTGCCAGCGGGGAATGGGAGACCCAGTACTTC
CASGEWETQYF
>NA|TRBV30|TRBJ1-4|few
TGTGCCTGGAGCCAGAGCAGTGGCAATGAAAAACTGTTTTTT
CAWSQSSGNEKLFF
>NA|TRBV6-5|TRBJ1-2|once
TGTGCCAGCTCCTCAAACCGGCAGATTTATGGCTACACCTTC
CASSSNRQIYGYTF
>NA|TRBV25-1|TRBJ1-5|NA
TGTGCCAGCAGTGGCGGCTCTGGCAATCAGCCCCAGCATTTT
CASSGGSGNQPQHF
>TRBD1|TRBV4-1|TRBJ2-6|NA
TGCGCCAGCAGCCAACCATTAGGGGGCCGCTCTGGGGCCAACGTCCTGACTTTC
CASSQPLGGRSGANVLTF
>TRBD1|TRBV5-5|TRBJ2-7|NA
TGTGCCAGCAGCCCCGACAGGGGACCGACCTACGAGCAGTACTTC
CASSPDRGPTYEQYF